A selection of T cell receptor beta chains follows, all from one sample in a study of graft-versus-host responses after intestinal transplantation. Antigens of these TCRs are unknown. The assay was immunoSEQ multiplex PCR, and TCRdb's table has in-frame clones only and misses some. The sample shows approximately 79,000 clones, approximately 78% of them seen only once. This specimen was unstimulated CD4+ T cells sorted from spleen or lymph node cells, taken before intestinal transplant. Receptors originate from a human donor who received an intestinal transplant. The CDR3 runs from the conserved cysteine through the conserved F or W. The D gene is left open where the match is weak. Clone size is shown for a subset of rows, as once, few, many or a class of expanded clone.

size: NA; V: TRBV5-1; length: 15; D: TRBD1; J: TRBJ2-7; DNA: TGCGCCAGCAGCTTGGTGACAGGGAAAGGCTACGAGCAGTACTTC; CDR3: CASSLVTGKGYEQYF
size: NA; V: TRBV28; length: 16; D: NA; J: TRBJ1-5; DNA: TGTGCCAGCAGAATCTCCTCAGGGGTTCTGGGTCAGCCCCAGCATTTT; CDR3: CASRISSGVLGQPQHF
size: NA; V: TRBV28; length: 13; D: NA; J: TRBJ2-5; DNA: TGTGCCAGCGGGCTGGCTGTGAAGAAGACCCAGTACTTC; CDR3: CASGLAVKKTQYF
size: few; V: TRBV4-1; length: 16; D: NA; J: TRBJ1-3; DNA: TGCGCCAGCAGCCAAGAGGGTGGAGGGAAGGGAAACACCATATATTTT; CDR3: CASSQEGGGKGNTIYF
size: few; V: TRBV7-2; length: 15; D: TRBD1; J: TRBJ2-7; DNA: TGTGCCAGCAGCTCCAGGACAGGGGCTGCCTACGAGCAGTACTTC; CDR3: CASSSRTGAAYEQYF
size: NA; V: TRBV5-1; length: 17; D: NA; J: TRBJ2-3; DNA: TGCGCCAGCAGCCCCCTTGAGGGACATCAGGGCACAGATACGCAGTATTTT; CDR3: CASSPLEGHQGTDTQYF
size: NA; V: TRBV14; length: 14; D: TRBD2; J: TRBJ2-2; DNA: TGTGCCAGCACTCTAGCGGCAAACACCGGGGAGCTGTTTTTT; CDR3: CASTLAANTGELFF
size: NA; V: TRBV15; length: 15; D: TRBD2; J: TRBJ2-3; DNA: TGTGCCACCAGCAGAGCGGGACTAGCGACAGATACGCAGTATTTT; CDR3: CATSRAGLATDTQYF
size: NA; V: TRBV5-6; length: 15; D: NA; J: TRBJ2-7; DNA: TGTGCCAGCAGCTCAGACGGGGGGCTCTCCAACGAGCAGTACTTC; CDR3: CASSSDGGLSNEQYF
size: NA; V: TRBV2; length: 14; D: NA; J: TRBJ2-7; DNA: TGTGCCAGCAGTGAACAGGGGAGTCTCTACGAGCAGTACTTC; CDR3: CASSEQGSLYEQYF
size: NA; V: TRBV2; length: 14; D: NA; J: TRBJ1-1; DNA: TGTGCCAGCATGCGGGGGCGGTGGAACACTGAAGCTTTCTTT; CDR3: CASMRGRWNTEAFF
size: NA; V: TRBV6-4; length: 15; D: TRBD1; J: TRBJ1-4; DNA: TGTGCCAGCAGTGAGGCGACAGGGGAGAATGAAAAACTGTTTTTT; CDR3: CASSEATGENEKLFF
size: NA; V: TRBV7-9; length: 18; D: NA; J: TRBJ2-1; DNA: TGTGCCAGCAGCCCTCTTCCCCGGCGGGGTAAAAGTAGGAATGAGCAGTTCTTC; CDR3: CASSPLPRRGKSRNEQFF
size: NA; V: TRBV15; length: 17; D: TRBD1; J: TRBJ2-2; DNA: TGTGCCACCAGCAGAGAGGCCAGACAGGGGTACGGCGGGGAGCTGTTTTTT; CDR3: CATSREARQGYGGELFF
size: NA; V: TRBV18; length: 16; D: NA; J: TRBJ2-5; DNA: TGTGCCAGCTCATCTAGGAGTTTAGCGGTAGGGGAGACCCAGTACTTC; CDR3: CASSSRSLAVGETQYF
size: NA; V: TRBV5-3; length: 10; D: NA; J: TRBJ2-7; DNA: TGTGCCGGAAGGGGGGGAGAGCAGTACTTC; CDR3: CAGRGGEQYF
size: NA; V: TRBV15; length: 15; D: NA; J: TRBJ2-3; DNA: TGTGCCACCAGCTACACCCAGGGAATCACAGATACGCAGTATTTT; CDR3: CATSYTQGITDTQYF
size: NA; V: TRBV5-4; length: 13; D: NA; J: TRBJ1-6; DNA: TGTGCCAGCAGCTTGGACCCGACGGGACCCCTCCACTTT; CDR3: CASSLDPTGPLHF
size: NA; V: TRBV20-1; length: 11; D: NA; J: TRBJ1-1; DNA: TGCAGCCAAGCGGGGGCCACTGAAGCTTTCTTT; CDR3: CSQAGATEAFF
size: NA; V: TRBV10-3; length: 13; D: NA; J: TRBJ2-3; DNA: TGTGCCATCGGGGGGGGCCCCACAGATACGCAGTATTTT; CDR3: CAIGGGPTDTQYF
size: NA; V: TRBV4-2; length: 15; D: NA; J: TRBJ1-4; DNA: TGTGCCAGCAGCCAAGCGGACAGAATTAATGAAAAACTGTTTTTT; CDR3: CASSQADRINEKLFF
size: NA; V: TRBV6-5; length: 13; D: NA; J: TRBJ2-3; DNA: TGTGCCAGCAGTCAACTTGGCACAGATACGCAGTATTTT; CDR3: CASSQLGTDTQYF
size: few; V: TRBV5-1; length: 13; D: NA; J: TRBJ2-2; DNA: TGCGCCAGCAGCCCAGGATATACTGGGGAGCTGTTTTTT; CDR3: CASSPGYTGELFF
size: NA; V: TRBV6-5; length: 14; D: TRBD1; J: TRBJ2-7; DNA: TGTGCCAGCAGTTACTCCGGACAGGGTTACGAGCAGTACTTC; CDR3: CASSYSGQGYEQYF